This T cell receptor beta chain came from a study of metastatic and nonmetastatic thyroid tumors (dated by TCRdb to the early 2020s). The study in broad terms: Repertoires from peripheral blood and from tumor or nodule tissue samples of malignant and benign thyroid patients were compared.

Overall study outcomes, separate from this receptor: In both blood and tumor samples, malignant tumors were reported to have significantly higher TCR beta diversity than benign nodules.

None of the patients had been given any treatment before thyroid surgery. Using T-cell receptor beta sequencing, the researchers looked back retrospectively at clinical samples from patients, gathered between about 2011 and 2019. Library creation used PCR. Sequencing was carried out with an Illumina HiSeq 4000. High-throughput sequencing was used to profile the TCR beta-chain CDR3 region of each patient. The study's processing was this. Drawing on CDR3 differences between clinicopathological groups, the researchers built a classifier meant to tell apart patients with distant-metastatic papillary thyroid cancer. The Shannon index was used to assess repertoire diversity, and the Morisita-Horn index was used to assess tumor-blood repertoire similarity. TCRdb reran the public reads through fastp at Q25 and MiXCR, keeping productive beta chains. TCRdb, rather than the study authors, made the V and J calls. Present in this sample are 30,000 to 45,000 clones, roughly 25% of which were seen just once. The ten biggest clones cover approximately 9.9% of the sample.

The germline V gene specifies LGHNA as CDR1 and YSLEER as CDR2. The CDR3 goes from the cysteine to the phenylalanine over 16 residues. The only DNA kept is the CDR3, 48 bases in frame from the first base. Worth noting for this clone: There is no known antigen for this receptor. One junction end does not reproduce the germline sequence, and a read error may be involved. Other nucleotide sequences in the sample specify the same CDR3.

The TCR was taken from a female donor with papillary thyroid cancer or a benign thyroid nodule (not recorded which). Some clones in this sample may be carry-over from other donors' samples. The sequencing sample was made of blood. The rearranged chain carries TRBV4-3 and TRBJ2-3; TRBD2 might be the D gene, on 7 matching bases. This receptor has the CDR3 CASSQGGLAVTDTQYF. The bases are TGCGCCAGCAGCCAAGGGGGGCTAGCGGTGACAGATACGCAGTACTTT.